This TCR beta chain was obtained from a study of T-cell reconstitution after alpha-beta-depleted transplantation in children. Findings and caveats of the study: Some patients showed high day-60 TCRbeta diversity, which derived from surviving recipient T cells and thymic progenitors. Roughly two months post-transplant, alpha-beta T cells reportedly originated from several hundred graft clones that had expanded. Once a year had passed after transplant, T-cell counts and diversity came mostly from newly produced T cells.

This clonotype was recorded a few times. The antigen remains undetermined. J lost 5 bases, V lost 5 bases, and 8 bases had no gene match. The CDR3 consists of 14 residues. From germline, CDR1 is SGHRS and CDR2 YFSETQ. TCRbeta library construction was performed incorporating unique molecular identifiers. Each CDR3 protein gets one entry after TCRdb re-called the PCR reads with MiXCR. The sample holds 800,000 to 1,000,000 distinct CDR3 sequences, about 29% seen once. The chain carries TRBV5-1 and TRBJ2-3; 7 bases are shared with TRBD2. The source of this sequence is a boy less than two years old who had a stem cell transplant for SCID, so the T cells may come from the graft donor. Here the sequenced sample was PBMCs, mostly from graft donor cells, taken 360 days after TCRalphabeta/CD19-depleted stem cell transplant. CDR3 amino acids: CASSSGPSGDTQYF. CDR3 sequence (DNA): TGCGCCAGCAGTAGCGGGCCCTCGGGAGATACGCAGTATTTT.